This T cell receptor (beta chain) was recorded in a study of control samples from healthy donors and cancer patients. Produced via immunoSEQ multiplex PCR; TCRdb's table is partial and in-frame only. The sample includes approximately 150,000 clones, approximately 91% seen only once; the top ten take 3.2%. Per germline, CDR1 SGHNT and CDR2 YYREEE (reference sequence). V gave up 4 bases and J gave up 7 bases; unmatched junction bases: 9. The CDR3 loop spans 15 amino acids. The sample was blood. The origin of this receptor is a man aged 30 to 39 in good health. The chain carries TRBV5-4 and TRBJ2-1, with TRBD1 matching 9 bases. CDR3 amino acids: CASSPGTGLTNEQFF. The CDR3 bases are TGTGCCAGCAGCCCCGGGACAGGGCTAACAAATGAGCAGTTCTTC.